The 22 T cell receptor beta chains below were found in one sample sequenced in a study of shared clonotypes between healthy human individuals. Produced via immunoSEQ multiplex PCR; TCRdb's table is partial and in-frame only. The table lists 600,000 to 800,000 clones, approximately 77% of them singletons. Sequences were obtained from memory CD4+ T cells sorted from blood. As for subset: CD45RA-negative fraction. These receptors originate from a woman between 25 and 40 years old in good health.

The chain links TRBV19 to TRBJ1-1, with TRBD1 matching over 7 bases. In germline, CDR1 is LNHDA, CDR2 SQIVND (reference sequence). The CDR3 extends over 14 amino acids. V trimming: 7 bases; J trimming: 3 bases; junction bases outside the gene matches: 8. CDR3 DNA: TGTGCCAGTAAGAGGGGGCAGGCCGACACTGAAGCTTTCTTT. It is translated as CASKRGQADTEAFF.

The genes are TRBV6-1 and TRBJ2-5; D is unclear. The CDR3 sequence is 13 residues long. V lost 0 bases, J lost 9 bases, and 11 bases lay in between. The germline CDR1 and CDR2 sequences are MNHNS and SASEGT. CDR3 loop: CASSEARKVAQYF. The CDR3 DNA follows: TGTGCCAGCAGTGAAGCGCGAAAGGTAGCCCAGTACTTC.

The rearrangement links TRBV1 to TRBJ2-3; the table calls TRBD2, which could not be checked here. TRBV1 is designated a pseudogene. The CDR3 runs to 19 residues. The CDR3 loop is CTSSQFSEKDSGLTDTQYF. The CDR3 DNA reads as TGCACCAGCAGCCAGTTCTCCGAGAAGGATAGCGGCCTCACAGATACGCAGTATTTT.

This clone was picked up a small number of times. The V gene is TRBV2, the J gene TRBJ1-5; D might be TRBD1 (5 bases). The CDR3 has 13 residues. Germline values: CDR1 SNHLY, CDR2 FYNNEI. V was trimmed by 5 bases and J by 5 bases, leaving 10 bases between them. Written as DNA, the CDR3 is TGTGCCAGCAGTTTGGGACCGCATCAGCCCCAGCATTTT. Protein sequence: CASSLGPHQPQHF. The full variable domain, in which reference TRBV2 and TRBJ1-5 provide the parts outside the CDR3, is EPEVTQTPSHQVTQMGQEVILRCVPISNHLYFYWYRQILGQKVEFLVSFYNNEISEKSEIFDDQFSVERPDGSNFTLKIRSTKLEDSAMYFCASSLGPHQPQHFGDGTRLSIL.

V is TRBV21-1 and J is TRBJ2-5; whether TRBD1, the table's D call, matches the DNA was not checked. TRBV21-1 is reported as a pseudogene. The CDR3 extends over 16 amino acids. Written as DNA, the CDR3 is TGTGCCAGCAGCAATGGGGACAGGGGGCTAGGGGAGACCCAGTACTTC. It specifies CASSNGDRGLGETQYF.

The chain couples TRBV28 to TRBJ2-1; D possibly uses TRBD1 or TRBD2 (5 bases each). The ends were cut back, 5 bases at V and 9 bases at J, with 20 bases in the middle. Germline V gives CDR1 MDHEN, CDR2 SYDVKM. This CDR3 has 15 amino acids. In DNA, the CDR3 is TGTGCCAGCAGTCTCTCGGGACCCCCGGTAGGTGAGCAGTTCTTC. It is translated as CASSLSGPPVGEQFF.

The CDR3 spells CASSSIGTGYGYTF. CDR3 in DNA: TGTGCCAGCAGTTCCATCGGGACAGGGTATGGCTACACCTTC. The chain couples TRBV28 to TRBJ1-2; 9 bases fit TRBD1. Germline loops: CDR1 MDHEN, CDR2 SYDVKM. The junction had 5 bases not matched to a gene; V was cut back by 4 bases and J by 5 bases. The CDR3 has 14 amino acids.

A note on this clone: A much more abundant neighbour one base away suggests this may be a read error. The V gene is TRBV28, the J gene TRBJ2-1; the D call may be TRBD1 or TRBD2 (5 bases each). This CDR3 is 14 amino acids long. The V end lost 6 bases, the J end lost 2 bases, and 11 bases lay between the germline ends. Looked up from germline, CDR1 is MDHEN and CDR2 is SYDVKM. CDR3 nucleotides: TGTGCCAGCAGCCGGGACGGAACCTACAATGAGCAGTTCTTC. This encodes CASSRDGTYNEQFF.

Only a few counts were recorded for this clone. The genes are TRBV10-3 and TRBJ2-3; D call uncertain. Trimming removed 3 bases from V and 3 bases from J, with 1 base in between. The CDR3 consists of 11 residues. Germline-derived CDR1 and CDR2 are ENHRY and SYGVKD. CDR3 residues: CAISETDTQYF. The CDR3 region has the DNA TGTGCCATCAGTGAAACAGATACGCAGTATTTT.

The genes are TRBV18 and TRBJ2-7; 8 bases match TRBD2. The V and J ends lost 6 bases and 6 bases, in that order; junction bases with no gene match: 10. In germline, CDR1 is KGHSH, CDR2 LQKENI. The CDR3 runs 14 residues. CDR3 sequence reads: CASSVAGSRVEQYF. CDR3 nucleotide sequence: TGTGCCAGCTCGGTAGCGGGAAGTAGGGTCGAGCAGTACTTC. Looking up the rest from reference TRBV18 and TRBJ2-7 gives the full variable domain: NAGVMQNPRHLVRRRGQEARLRCSPMKGHSHVYWYRQLPEEGLKFMVYLQKENIIDESGMPKERFSAEFPKEGPSILRIQQVVRGDSAAYFCASSVAGSRVEQYFGPGTRLTVT.

This clone was recorded a few times. The chain recombines TRBV28 with TRBJ2-7; TRBD1 matches 7 bases. V lost 7 bases and J lost 2; bases outside the gene matches: 11. The germline gives CDR1 MDHEN, CDR2 SYDVKM. The CDR3 has 15 amino acids. Here the CDR3 DNA reads TGTGCCAGCATATCCCCTTCGGGGACAGCCTACGAGCAGTACTTC. Its translation: CASISPSGTAYEQYF. Drawing the rest from reference TRBV28 and TRBJ2-7, the complete variable domain is DVKVTQSSRYLVKRTGEKVFLECVQDMDHENMFWYRQDPGLGLRLIYFSYDVKMKEKGDIPEGYSVSREKKERFSLILESASTNQTSMYLCASISPSGTAYEQYFGPGTRLTVT.

The V gene is TRBV23-1, the J gene TRBJ2-1; D is unclear. TRBV23-1 counts as an open reading frame of uncertain function. CDR3 size: 18 residues. The V gene lost 0 bases and the J gene lost 1 base, with 16 bases spanning the gap. The CDR3 nucleotides are TGCGCCAGCAGTCAATCGAAGGAAACGGAAGATTCCTACAATGAGCAGTTCTTC. Protein sequence: CASSQSKETEDSYNEQFF.

The count of this clone is one. The V call is TRBV2, the J call TRBJ2-7; 11 bases are shared with TRBD2. Germline V lookup: CDR1 SNHLY, CDR2 FYNNEI. The V gene end was trimmed by 8 bases and the J gene end by 5 bases; junction bases not matched to a gene: 2. The CDR3 runs 12 residues. The CDR3 sequence is CASGTSGNEQYF. In DNA, the CDR3 is TGTGCCAGCGGGACTAGCGGAAACGAGCAGTACTTC. The full variable domain, its missing parts supplied by reference TRBV2 and TRBJ2-7, is EPEVTQTPSHQVTQMGQEVILRCVPISNHLYFYWYRQILGQKVEFLVSFYNNEISEKSEIFDDQFSVERPDGSNFTLKIRSTKLEDSAMYFCASGTSGNEQYFGPGTRLTVT.

V is TRBV11-1 and J is TRBJ1-1; D might be TRBD1 (6 bases). The germline gives CDR1 SGHAT, CDR2 FQDESV (reference sequence). Trimming pared 6 bases from V and 8 bases from J, leaving 16 bases between. This CDR3 contains 13 residues. CDR3 nucleotide sequence: TGTGCCAGCAGTCCCGGACAGCGGTTCGAAGCTTTCTTT. This gives the protein CASSPGQRFEAFF.

The rearrangement joins TRBV7-2 to TRBJ2-5; TRBD2 agrees at 9 bases. The J call may be in error: the DNA end matches TRBJ2-7 better. This CDR3 is 14 amino acids long. Germline lookup yields CDR1 SGHTA and CDR2 FQGNSA. CDR3 residues: CASSRTSVGYEQYF. The CDR3 DNA reads TGTGCCAGCAGCCGGACTAGCGTCGGCTACGAGCAGTACTTC.

The genes are TRBV28 and TRBJ1-5; D might be TRBD1 (5 bases). Germline values: CDR1 MDHEN, CDR2 SYDVKM. Trimming removed 6 bases at V and 2 bases at J, with 8 bases between. The CDR3 covers 13 residues. CDR3 protein: CASRETGNQPQHF. DNA for the CDR3: TGTGCCAGCAGGGAGACAGGCAATCAGCCCCAGCATTTT.

This chain uses TRBV7-9 with TRBJ1-1; unclear D gene. In germline, CDR1 is SEHNR, CDR2 FQNEAQ (reference sequence). CDR3 length: 13 residues. V was shortened by 6 bases and J by 6 bases, with 14 bases between the two germline ends. Here the CDR3 reads CASRVLGESEAFF. Here the CDR3 DNA reads TGTGCCAGCAGGGTCCTCGGGGAATCTGAAGCTTTCTTT.

The chain recombines TRBV27 with TRBJ1-2; a possible D gene is TRBD1 (6 bases). The CDR3 is 14 residues long. CDR1 is MNHEY and CDR2 is SMNVEV in the germline V gene (reference sequence). Deletions cut 6 bases from V and 3 bases from J, with 14 bases between. The CDR3 sequence: CASRSTGAHYGYTF. The DNA for the CDR3 is TGTGCCAGCAGATCAACGGGGGCTCACTATGGCTACACCTTC.

V gene TRBV7-2 combines with J gene TRBJ2-1, with D possibly TRBD2 on 5 matching bases. This CDR3 comprises 15 residues. The germline CDR1 and CDR2 sequences are SGHTA and FQGNSA. Deletions cut 7 bases from V and 4 bases from J, with 17 bases between. CDR3 DNA sequence: TGTGCCAGCACCCTACTGGTAAAGCGGTACAATGAGCAGTTCTTC. Its translation is CASTLLVKRYNEQFF. The full variable domain, its missing parts supplied by reference TRBV7-2 and TRBJ2-1, is GAGVSQSPSNKVTEKGKDVELRCDPISGHTALYWYRQSLGQGLEFLIYFQGNSAPDKSGLPSDRFSAERTGGSVSTLTIQRTQQEDSAVYLCASTLLVKRYNEQFFGPGTRLTVL.

The rearrangement uses TRBV2 and TRBJ2-5; 12 positions match TRBD2. The J call is doubtful: the DNA matches TRBJ2-7 better. CDR1 and CDR2 from the germline V gene are SNHLY and FYNNEI. The CDR3 is made up of 13 amino acids. The CDR3 loop reads CASRLAGGHEQYF. The CDR3 DNA reads TGTGCCAGCAGGCTAGCGGGAGGGCACGAGCAGTACTTC.

The chain couples TRBV28 to TRBJ1-1; D uncertain. CDR3 length equals 14 residues. V was cut by 6 bases and J by 1 base, with 12 bases left in between. CDR1 is MDHEN and CDR2 is SYDVKM in the germline V gene. DNA for the CDR3: TGTGCCAGCAGATTCTCAGTGGGGAACACTGAAGCTTTCTTT. It is translated as CASRFSVGNTEAFF. Filled out from reference TRBV28 and TRBJ1-1, the complete variable domain reads DVKVTQSSRYLVKRTGEKVFLECVQDMDHENMFWYRQDPGLGLRLIYFSYDVKMKEKGDIPEGYSVSREKKERFSLILESASTNQTSMYLCASRFSVGNTEAFFGQGTRLTVV.

The CDR3 DNA reads TGTGCCAGCACCCCAGGGGGGACTAATGGCTACACCTTC. It encodes CASTPGGTNGYTF. This chain links TRBV28 with TRBJ1-2; 7 nucleotides line up with TRBD1. Germline loops: CDR1 MDHEN, CDR2 SYDVKM. This CDR3 has 13 amino acids. Germline trimming cut 7 bases from V and 6 bases from J; bases unmatched to any gene: 8.